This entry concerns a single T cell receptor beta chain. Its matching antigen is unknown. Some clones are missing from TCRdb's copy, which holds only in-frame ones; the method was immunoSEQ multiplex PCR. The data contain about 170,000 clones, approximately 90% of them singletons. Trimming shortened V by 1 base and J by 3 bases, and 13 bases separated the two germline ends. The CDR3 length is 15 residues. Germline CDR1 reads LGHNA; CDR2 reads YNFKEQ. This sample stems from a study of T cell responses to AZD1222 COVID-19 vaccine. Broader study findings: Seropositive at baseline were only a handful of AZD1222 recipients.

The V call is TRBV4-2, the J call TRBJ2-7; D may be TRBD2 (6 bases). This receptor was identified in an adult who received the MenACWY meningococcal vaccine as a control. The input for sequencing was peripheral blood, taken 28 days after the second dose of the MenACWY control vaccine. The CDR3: CASSQVISGGYEQYF. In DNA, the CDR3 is TGTGCCAGCAGCCAAGTAATCTCCGGGGGCTACGAGCAGTACTTC.